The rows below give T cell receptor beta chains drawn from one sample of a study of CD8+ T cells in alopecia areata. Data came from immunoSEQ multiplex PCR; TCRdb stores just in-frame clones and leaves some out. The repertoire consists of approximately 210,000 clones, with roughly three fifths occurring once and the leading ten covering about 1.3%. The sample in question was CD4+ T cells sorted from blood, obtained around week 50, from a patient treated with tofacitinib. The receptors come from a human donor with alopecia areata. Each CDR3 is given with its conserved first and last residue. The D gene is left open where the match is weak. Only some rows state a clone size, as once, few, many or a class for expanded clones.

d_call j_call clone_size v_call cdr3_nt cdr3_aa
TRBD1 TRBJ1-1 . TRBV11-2 TGTGCCAGCAGCAACCCCGGGACAGGGAAAAACACTGAAGCTTTCTTT CASSNPGTGKNTEAFF
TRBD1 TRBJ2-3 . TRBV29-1 TGCAGCGTCGAAGGACAGGGGGCTGGAGATACGCAGTATTTT CSVEGQGAGDTQYF
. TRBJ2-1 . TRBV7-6 TGTGCCAGCAGCCGTCGCGGACCATCCTACAATGAGCAGTTCTTC CASSRRGPSYNEQFF
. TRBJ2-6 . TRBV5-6 TGTGCCAGCGGCCCGAGGGCTTCTGGGGCCAACGTCCTGACTTTC CASGPRASGANVLTF
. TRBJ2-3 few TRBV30 TGTGCCTGGACCATACTAAGCACAGATACGCAGTATTTT CAWTILSTDTQYF
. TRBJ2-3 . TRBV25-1 TGTGCCAGCAGTGCAGGCCATTCGGCAGATACGCAGTATTTT CASSAGHSADTQYF
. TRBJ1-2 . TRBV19 TGTGCCAGTACGACCGAACGGGGGGCCTACACCTTC CASTTERGAYTF
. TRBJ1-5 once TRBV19 TGTGCCAGTAGTACCCGGCAATATCAGCCCCAGCATTTT CASSTRQYQPQHF
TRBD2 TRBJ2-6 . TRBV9 TGTGCCAGCAGCGTGTCTACGGGAGGCACTGGGGCCAACGTCCTGACTTTC CASSVSTGGTGANVLTF
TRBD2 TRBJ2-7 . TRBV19 TGTGCCAGTAGGAGACGTGGGACTAGCGGGGGGGACGGCGAGCAGTACTTC CASRRRGTSGGDGEQYF
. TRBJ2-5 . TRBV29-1 TGCAGCGTGGCACCCACTGGGGGGGAGACCCAGTACTTC CSVAPTGGETQYF
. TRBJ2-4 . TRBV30 TGTGCCTGGACCCTGCCAGGGGGGAGCATTCAGTACTTC CAWTLPGGSIQYF
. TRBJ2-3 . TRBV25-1 TGTGCCAGCAGTGACGGGACCTACACAGATACGCAGTATTTT CASSDGTYTDTQYF
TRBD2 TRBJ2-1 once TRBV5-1 TGCGCCAGCAGCGTTAGCGGGGGGGCTGTCAATGAGCAGTTCTTC CASSVSGGAVNEQFF
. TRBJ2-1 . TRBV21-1 TGTGCCAGCAGCACTCCAGGTCCTTCCTACAATGAGCAGTTCTTC CASSTPGPSYNEQFF
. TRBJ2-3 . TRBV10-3 TGTGCCATCAGTGTTCGGGGGGATACGCAGTATTTT CAISVRGDTQYF
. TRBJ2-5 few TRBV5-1 TGCGCCAGCAGCAGGGGAGTGGACCAAGAGACCCAGTACTTC CASSRGVDQETQYF
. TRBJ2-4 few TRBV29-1 TGCAGCGTAACGGTCCCCTACAAAAACATTCAGTACTTC CSVTVPYKNIQYF
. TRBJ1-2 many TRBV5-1 TGCGCCAGCAGCTTGGTTTTAGGCCCTAACTATGGCTACACCTTC CASSLVLGPNYGYTF
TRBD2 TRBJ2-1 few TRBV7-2 TGTGCCAGCAGACATCCGGGACTAGCTGTCGGTGAGCAGTTCTTC CASRHPGLAVGEQFF
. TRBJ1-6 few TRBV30 TGTGCCTGGAGTTTCGGGCGGCGGGGTTCACCCCTCCACTTT CAWSFGRRGSPLHF
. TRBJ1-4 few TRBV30 TGTGCCTGGAGATCCGGGTTAGGGGTGTTTTTT CAWRSGLGVFF
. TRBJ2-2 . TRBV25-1 TGTGCCAGCACTAAGGGGGTAAACACCGGGGAGCTGTTTTTT CASTKGVNTGELFF
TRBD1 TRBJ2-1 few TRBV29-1 TGCAGCGGTGGGGGGACAGGGGCCCTCAATGAGCAGTTCTTC CSGGGTGALNEQFF
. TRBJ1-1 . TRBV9 TGTGCCAGCAGCGTAGCAGGGGAGAACACTGAAGCTTTCTTT CASSVAGENTEAFF
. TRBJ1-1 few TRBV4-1 TGCGCCAGCAGCTGGCAGGGACACCTGAACACTGAAGCTTTCTTT CASSWQGHLNTEAFF
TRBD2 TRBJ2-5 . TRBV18 TGTGCCAGCTCATCCCAGCCTACTAGCGCGGAGACCCAGTACTTC CASSSQPTSAETQYF
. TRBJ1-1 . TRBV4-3 TGCGCCAGCAGCCAAGATCTGGGTGCGCGGGAAGCTTTCTTT CASSQDLGAREAFF
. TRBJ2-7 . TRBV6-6 TGTGCCAGCAGGTCTGAGGGCGAGCAGTACTTC CASRSEGEQYF
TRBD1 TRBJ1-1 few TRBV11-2 TGTGCCAGCAGCGCCATACAGGGGGCCGCTGAAGCTTTCTTT CASSAIQGAAEAFF
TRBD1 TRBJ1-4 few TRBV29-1 TGCAGCACCCGGACAGGAAATGAAAAACTGTTTTTT CSTRTGNEKLFF
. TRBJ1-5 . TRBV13 TGTGCCAGCAGCTTAGGGGGCGGTGCGCACAGGAATCAGCCCCAGCATTTT CASSLGGGAHRNQPQHF
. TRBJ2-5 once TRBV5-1 TGCGCCAGCAGCTTGGCCGGAGGCAGGGACCAAGAGACCCAGTACTTC CASSLAGGRDQETQYF
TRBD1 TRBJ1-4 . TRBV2 TGTGCCAGCAGCGGACAGGGTGTGAGGGAAAAACTGTTTTTT CASSGQGVREKLFF
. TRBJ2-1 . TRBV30 TGTGCCTGGAAGCACAGGAATCGTCACAATGAGCAGTTCTTC CAWKHRNRHNEQFF
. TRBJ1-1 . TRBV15 TGTGCCACCGCTCGGGACTATCAAACTGGAACTGAAGCTTTCTTT CATARDYQTGTEAFF
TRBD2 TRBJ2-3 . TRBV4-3 TGCGCCAGCAGCCAAGATGGCAACGGGGGGGCCTACACAGATACGCAGTATTTT CASSQDGNGGAYTDTQYF
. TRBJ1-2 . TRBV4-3 TGCGCCAGCAGCCAAGATAAGGCCAACTATGGCTACACCTTC CASSQDKANYGYTF
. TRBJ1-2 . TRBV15 TGTGCCACCAGCAGAGATCAGGGTTCATACTATGGCTACACCTTC CATSRDQGSYYGYTF
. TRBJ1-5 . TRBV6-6 TGTGCCAGCGGGAATGAGCAGCCCCAGCATTTT CASGNEQPQHF
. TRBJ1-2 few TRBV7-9 TGTGCCAGCAGCCACAACTCAGAATATGGCTACACCTTC CASSHNSEYGYTF
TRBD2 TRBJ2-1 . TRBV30 TGTGCCTGGAAAGATCAGCGGGGAGTCTACAATGAGCAGTTCTTC CAWKDQRGVYNEQFF
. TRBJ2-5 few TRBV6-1 TGTGCCAGCAGCTCTGACAGTCAGGAGACCCAGTACTTC CASSSDSQETQYF
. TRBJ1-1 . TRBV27 TGTGCCAGCCGCCGAGTAACGAACACTGAAGCTTTCTTT CASRRVTNTEAFF
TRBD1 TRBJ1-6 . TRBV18 TGTGCCAGCTCACCAGGACAGGGGGTATATCCCCTCCACTTT CASSPGQGVYPLHF
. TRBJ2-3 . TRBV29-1 TGCAGCGTTAGCGGGACAGAAGATACGCAGTATTTT CSVSGTEDTQYF
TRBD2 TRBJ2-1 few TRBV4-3 TGCGCCAGCAGCCAAGAAGCGGGGGGCCTCAATGAGCAGTTCTTC CASSQEAGGLNEQFF
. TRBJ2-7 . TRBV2 TGTGCCAGCAGTGGATGGGGGCACTACGAGCAGTACTTC CASSGWGHYEQYF